This T cell receptor (beta chain) is drawn from a study of blood T cells in healthy people across ages. The donors, aged 6 to 90, were healthy Caucasians from Russia. Trimming took off 4 bases at V and 0 bases at J, with 10 bases between the two ends. CDR3 length equals 14 residues. Per germline, CDR1 SQVTM and CDR2 ANQGSEA. A second PCR of 7 to 11 cycles used a sample-barcoded 5' primer and a J-beta primer mix. One entry per CDR3 protein results from TCRdb running MiXCR on the 5' RACE reads. The sample contains about 1,400,000 distinct CDR3 sequences, approximately 63% of which appear only once. The sequenced material came from blood. This chain connects TRBV29-1 to TRBJ2-1; D is ambiguous. This clonotype was sampled from a man aged 18 to 29 in good health. The CDR3 reads CSVVVVNSYNEQFF. The CDR3, as DNA: TGCAGCGTTGTGGTGGTAAACTCCTACAATGAGCAGTTCTTC.